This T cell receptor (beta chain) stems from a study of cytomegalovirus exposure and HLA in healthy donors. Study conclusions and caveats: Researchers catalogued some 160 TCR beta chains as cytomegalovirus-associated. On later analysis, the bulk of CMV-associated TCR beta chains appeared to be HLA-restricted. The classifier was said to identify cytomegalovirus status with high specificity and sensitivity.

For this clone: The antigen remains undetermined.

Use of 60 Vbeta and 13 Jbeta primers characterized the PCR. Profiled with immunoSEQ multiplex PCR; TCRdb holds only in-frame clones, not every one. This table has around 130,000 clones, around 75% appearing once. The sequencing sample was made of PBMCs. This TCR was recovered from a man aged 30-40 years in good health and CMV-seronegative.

The CDR3 protein is CASRTSGRPSYNEQFF. CDR3 nucleotide sequence: TGTGCCAGCCGGACTAGCGGGAGACCGTCCTACAATGAGCAGTTCTTC. J is TRBJ2-1 and V is TRBV28; 13 bases match TRBD2. The length of the CDR3 is 16 residues. CDR1 MDHEN and CDR2 SYDVKM come from the germline V gene. Trimming removed 8 bases from V and 1 base from J; junction bases left unmatched: 5. Full variable domain (rest looked up from reference TRBV28 and TRBJ2-1): DVKVTQSSRYLVKRTGEKVFLECVQDMDHENMFWYRQDPGLGLRLIYFSYDVKMKEKGDIPEGYSVSREKKERFSLILESASTNQTSMYLCASRTSGRPSYNEQFFGPGTRLTVL.